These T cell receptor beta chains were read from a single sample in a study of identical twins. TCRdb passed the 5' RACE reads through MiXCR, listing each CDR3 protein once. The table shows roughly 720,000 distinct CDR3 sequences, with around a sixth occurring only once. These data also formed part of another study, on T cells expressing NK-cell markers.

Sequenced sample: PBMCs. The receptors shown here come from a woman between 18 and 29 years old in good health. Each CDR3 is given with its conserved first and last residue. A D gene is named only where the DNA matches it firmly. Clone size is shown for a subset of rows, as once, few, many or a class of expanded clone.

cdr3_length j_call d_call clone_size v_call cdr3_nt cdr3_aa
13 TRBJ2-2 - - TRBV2 TGTGCCCGCAACCGACTGAACACCGGGGAGCTGTTTTTT CARNRLNTGELFF
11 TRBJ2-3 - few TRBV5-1 TGCGCCAGCCAGGTCACAGATACGCAGTATTTT CASQVTDTQYF
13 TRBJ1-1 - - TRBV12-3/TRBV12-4 TGTGCCTGCCAAGGGGGGTTCGGATCTGAAGCTTTCTTT CACQGGFGSEAFF
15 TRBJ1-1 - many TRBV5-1 TGCGCCAGCAGATCTCATCGGGACACTAACACTGAAGCTTTCTTT CASRSHRDTNTEAFF
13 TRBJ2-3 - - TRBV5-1 TGCGCCAGCAGCTTAGGGTTCTCAGATACGCAGTATTTT CASSLGFSDTQYF
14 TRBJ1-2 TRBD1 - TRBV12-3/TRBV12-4 TGTGCCAGCAGTTCAGGGACAGGGGGTAGAGTCTACACCTTC CASSSGTGGRVYTF
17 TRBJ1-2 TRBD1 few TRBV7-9 TGTGCCAGCAGCTACTTCCAGGGGGTCTCCGAAGCGGATGGCTACACCTTC CASSYFQGVSEADGYTF
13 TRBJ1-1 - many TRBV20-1 TGCAGTGCTAGTGGTCGGACGAACACTGAAGCTTTCTTT CSASGRTNTEAFF
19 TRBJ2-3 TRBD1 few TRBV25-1 TGTGCCAGCAGTAGGACAGGGGCTGGGTCGGCTAAGGGCACAGATACGCAGTATTTT CASSRTGAGSAKGTDTQYF
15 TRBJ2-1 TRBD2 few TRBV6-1 TGTGCCAGCAGCTCTCCGGGACTAGGGAACAATGAGCAGTTCTTC CASSSPGLGNNEQFF
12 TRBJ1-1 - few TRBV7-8 TGTGCCAGCTATGCCGGGGGCACTGAAGCTTTCTTT CASYAGGTEAFF
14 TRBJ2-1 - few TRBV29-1 TGCAGCGTTGTTGTGGGGGGGGCCTTCAATGAGCAGTTCTTC CSVVVGGAFNEQFF
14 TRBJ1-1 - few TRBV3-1 TGTGCCAGCAGCCCCTCAAACCGAGACACTGAAGCTTTCTTT CASSPSNRDTEAFF
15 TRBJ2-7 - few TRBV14 TGTGCCAGCAGCCAATGGGGTTTGCGCTCCTACGAGCAGTACTTC CASSQWGLRSYEQYF
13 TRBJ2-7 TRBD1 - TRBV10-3 TGTGCCATCAGTCAGGGGGCTAGGGGAGAGCAGTACTTC CAISQGARGEQYF
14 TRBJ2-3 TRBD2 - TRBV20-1 TGCAGTGCCCAAAGCGGGAGGGGGGCAGATACGCAGTATTTT CSAQSGRGADTQYF
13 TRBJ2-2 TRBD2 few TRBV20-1 TGCAGTGCTGAGCGGGGGGGCACCGGGGAGCTGTTTTTT CSAERGGTGELFF
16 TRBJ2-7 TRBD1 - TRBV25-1 TGTGCCAGCAGTGGATGGGACAGGGGGCTTAAGCACGAGCAGTACTTC CASSGWDRGLKHEQYF
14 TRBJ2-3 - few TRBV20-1 TGCAGTGCCTCACTAGTCGGGGGCACAGATACGCAGTATTTT CSASLVGGTDTQYF
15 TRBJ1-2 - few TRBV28 TGTGCCAGCAGTTTACCCCCAGGGTTAAACTATGGCTACACCTTC CASSLPPGLNYGYTF
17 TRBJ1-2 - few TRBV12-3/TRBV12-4 TGTGCCAGCAGGCCTACAGGGATTAGGGTTTCTAACTATGGCTACACCTTC CASRPTGIRVSNYGYTF
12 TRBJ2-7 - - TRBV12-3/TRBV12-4 TGTGCCAGCACCTCCTCCGCTTACGAGCAGTACTTC CASTSSAYEQYF
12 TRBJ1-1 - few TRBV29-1 TGCAGCACCGGAGGGGGTACCACTGAAGCTTTCTTT CSTGGGTTEAFF
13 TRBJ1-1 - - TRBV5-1 TGCGCCAGCAGCTTGGGGCCGGGCCAGAGTGCTTTCTTT CASSLGPGQSAFF
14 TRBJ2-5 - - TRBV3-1 TGTGCCAGCAGCCAAGATAAGGGGTTGGAGACCCAGTACTTC CASSQDKGLETQYF
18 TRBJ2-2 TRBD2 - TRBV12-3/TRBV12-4 TGTGCCAGCATGAGGGCCCGGGGACTAGCGGTGAACACCGGGGAGCTGTTTTTT CASMRARGLAVNTGELFF
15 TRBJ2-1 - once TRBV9 TGTGCCAGCAGCGTAGCGGGGGGCCGGGGTAATGAGCAGTTCTTC CASSVAGGRGNEQFF
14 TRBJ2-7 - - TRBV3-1 TGTGCCAGCAGCCAAAGGTCTAGCAGGAACGAGCAGTACTTC CASSQRSSRNEQYF
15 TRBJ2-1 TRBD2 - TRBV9 TGTGCCAGCAGCCTAGGCGGGGGGGCAGACAATGAGCAGTTCTTC CASSLGGGADNEQFF
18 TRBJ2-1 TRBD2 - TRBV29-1 TGCAGCGTTCCTGGACTAGCGGGAGTGTGGAGGACCTACAATGAGCAGTTCTTC CSVPGLAGVWRTYNEQFF
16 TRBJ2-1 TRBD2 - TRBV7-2 TGTGCCAGCAGCTTACAAGCGGGAGTTAGTTGGAATGAGCAGTTCTTC CASSLQAGVSWNEQFF
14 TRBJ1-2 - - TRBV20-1 TGCAGTGCCCGCCGACAGCCAGGCGGCGATGGCTACACCTTC CSARRQPGGDGYTF
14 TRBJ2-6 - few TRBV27 TGTGCCAGCAGCGTTGAGGGGGGGGCCAACGTCCTGACTTTC CASSVEGGANVLTF
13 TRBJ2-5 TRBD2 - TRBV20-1 TGCACCCCGGGCCTAGCGGGCAAAGAGACCCAGTACTTC CTPGLAGKETQYF
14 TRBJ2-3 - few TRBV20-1 TGCAGTGCTAGAGAGGGGGCAAGCACAGATACGCAGTATTTT CSAREGASTDTQYF
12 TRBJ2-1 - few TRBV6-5 TGTGCCAGCAGTTACTCTTCAAATGAGCAGTTCTTC CASSYSSNEQFF
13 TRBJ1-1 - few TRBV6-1 TGTGCCAGCAACCTACAGCCGAACACTGAAGCTTTCTTT CASNLQPNTEAFF
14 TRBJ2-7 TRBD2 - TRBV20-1 TGCAGTGCTATCCCGGGACTAGCGTCCTACGAGCAGTACTTC CSAIPGLASYEQYF
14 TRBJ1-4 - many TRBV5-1 TGTGCCAGCAGCTTAGGGACAACTAATGAAAAACTGTTTTTT CASSLGTTNEKLFF
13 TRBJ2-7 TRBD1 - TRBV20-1 TGCAGTGCTAGGGGGACAGGACGGCGCGAGCAGTACTTC CSARGTGRREQYF
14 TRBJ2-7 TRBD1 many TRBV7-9 TGTGCCAGCAGCCCATGGGACAGCCCCTACGAGCAGTACTTC CASSPWDSPYEQYF
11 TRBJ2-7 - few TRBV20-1 TGCAGTGCTAGAAAGTCCCACGAGCAGTACTTC CSARKSHEQYF
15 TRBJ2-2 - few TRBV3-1 TGTGCCAGCAGCCTACAGGGTGCGGGCACCGGGGAGCTGTTTTTT CASSLQGAGTGELFF
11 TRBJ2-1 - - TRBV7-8 TGTGCCAGTTTTACCTTGAATGAGCAGTTCTTC CASFTLNEQFF
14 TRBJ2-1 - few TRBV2 TGTGCCAGCAGTGAGGAATGGGGGTACAATGAGCAGTTCTTC CASSEEWGYNEQFF
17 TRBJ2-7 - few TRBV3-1 TGTGCCAGCAGCCAAGGAGGGGGGACTTTATTCAGCTACGCCCAGTACTTC CASSQGGGTLFSYAQYF
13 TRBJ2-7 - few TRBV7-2 TGTGCCAGCAGCTTCAGAGCGGTTAACGAGCAGTACTTC CASSFRAVNEQYF
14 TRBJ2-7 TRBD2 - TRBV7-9 TGTGCCAGCAGTGGGCTAGCGGATCGCTACGAGCAGTACTTC CASSGLADRYEQYF
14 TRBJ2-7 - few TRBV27 TGTGCCAGCAGCGATAATTCACAAGTTTCAAAGCAGTACTTC CASSDNSQVSKQYF
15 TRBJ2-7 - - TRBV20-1 TGCAGTGCTAGGGCCCCCGGGGATGGTACTTACGAGCAGTACTTC CSARAPGDGTYEQYF
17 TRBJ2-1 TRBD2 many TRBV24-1 TGTGCCACCAGTGATTCGACGACTAGCGGGATTTACAATGAGCAGTTCTTC CATSDSTTSGIYNEQFF
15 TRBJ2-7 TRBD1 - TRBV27 TGTGCCAGCAGCTTTACCGGGACAGGCATCCACGAGCAGTACTTC CASSFTGTGIHEQYF
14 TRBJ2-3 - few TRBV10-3 TGTGCCATCAGTGAAACAGGGATATCGGATACGCAGTATTTT CAISETGISDTQYF
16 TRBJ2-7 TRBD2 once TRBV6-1 TGTGCTGCAGCCCCTGCGGGGGTCAGACCCTCCTACGAGCAGTACTTC CAAAPAGVRPSYEQYF
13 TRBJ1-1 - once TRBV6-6 TGTGCCAGCAGTCCCGACAGGAAAAAAAAAGCTTTCTTT CASSPDRKKKAFF
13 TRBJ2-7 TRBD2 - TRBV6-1 TGTGCCAGTAAACGTACAGGGAGCGGGGGGCAGTACTTC CASKRTGSGGQYF